One TCR beta chain is described in this entry. This record belongs to a study of radiotherapy plus CTLA-4 blockade in lung cancer. Germline V CDR1 and CDR2: SGHRS, YFSETQ. Trimming shortened V by 4 bases and J by 7 bases, and 15 bases separated the two germline ends. This CDR3 contains 13 residues. The data were produced by immunoSEQ multiplex PCR, yet TCRdb's version contains in-frame clones alone and is incomplete. Among around 40,000 clones, 80% to 90% were seen once, and the ten largest hold 22%. V gene TRBV5-1 combines with J gene TRBJ2-7; no firm D call. The clonotype comes from a human donor with non-small cell lung cancer whose response to radiotherapy plus ipilimumab could not be evaluated. The material was peripheral blood, obtained from a patient treated with radiotherapy plus ipilimumab. Here the CDR3 reads CASSPAGFLEQYF. Here the CDR3 DNA reads TGCGCCAGCAGCCCCGCAGGTTTTTTAGAGCAGTACTTC.